These 31 T cell receptor beta chains originate from one sample sequenced in a study of blood T cell repertoires in COVID-19. TCRdb's copy holds only in-frame clones and misses some; the assay was immunoSEQ multiplex PCR. Among about 140,000 clones, about 84% were seen once, and the ten largest hold 5.5% to 7%. The source material was peripheral blood. The receptors stem from a human donor in a cohort sampled during active COVID-19.

V gene TRBV7-2 combines with J gene TRBJ1-4; the D gene is possibly TRBD1 (6 bases). This CDR3 region has 15 residues. The germline CDR1 and CDR2 sequences are SGHTA and FQGNSA. V lost 0 bases, J lost 7 bases, and 12 bases lay in between. The CDR3 sequence is CASSLALQGVEKLFF. The DNA of the CDR3 is TGTGCCAGCAGCTTAGCGTTACAGGGCGTTGAAAAACTGTTTTTT.

A single count supports this clone. The V call is TRBV5-5, the J call TRBJ2-7; no firm D call. Germline V lookup: CDR1 SGHKS, CDR2 YYEKEE (reference sequence). The ends were cut back, 2 bases at V and 3 bases at J, with 18 bases in the middle. This CDR3 has 16 residues. In nucleotides, the CDR3 is TGTGCCAGCAGCTTTTTTTCGAACCGAGATAGCTACGAGCAGTACTTC. Translating it yields CASSFFSNRDSYEQYF.

The chain recombines TRBV5-4 with TRBJ2-1; 8 positions agree with TRBD2. CDR3 length equals 16 residues. With V trimmed by 4 bases and J by 1 base, 7 bases remained unmatched. Germline V gene lookup returns CDR1 SGHNT and CDR2 YYREEE (reference sequence). This CDR3 is CASSPRGGPSYNEQFF. CDR3 DNA sequence: TGTGCCAGCAGCCCCCGCGGGGGGCCGTCCTACAATGAGCAGTTCTTC.

The chain employs TRBV3-1 (or the pseudogene TRBV3-2) and TRBJ2-7; D is unresolved. The germline gives CDR1 LGHDT, CDR2 YNNKEL (reference sequence). V was cut by 4 bases and J by 5 bases, with 9 bases left in between. The CDR3 has 12 amino acids. The CDR3 DNA reads as TGTGCCAGCAGCCTAGCCCGGAACGAGCAGTACTTC. Protein product: CASSLARNEQYF.

This chain connects TRBV18 to TRBJ1-1; D remains unclear. There are 14 residues in the CDR3. Germline V gives CDR1 KGHSH, CDR2 LQKENI. V lost 0 bases and J 6 bases, leaving 11 bases between the germline ends. The CDR3: CASSPPRGSAEAFF. The CDR3 DNA is TGTGCCAGCTCACCACCCCGAGGATCAGCTGAAGCTTTCTTT.

This chain uses TRBV19 with TRBJ1-4, with a weak D call TRBD1 (6 bases). CDR3 length: 15 residues. Trimming left V 3 bases short and J 1 base short, with 9 bases between. Per germline, CDR1 LNHDA and CDR2 SQIVND (reference sequence). CDR3 bases: TGTGCCAGTAGTATGTCGGGACAAACTAATGAAAAACTGTTTTTT. Translating it yields CASSMSGQTNEKLFF.

The gene calls are TRBV9 and TRBJ1-3; D not certain. The germline gives CDR1 SGDLS, CDR2 YYNGEE. The V gene lost 1 base and the J gene lost 6 bases, with 14 bases spanning the gap. The CDR3 length is 15 residues. The CDR3 region has the DNA TGTGCCAGCAGCGTAAGCGGATCAGGTTTAAACACCATATATTTT. Its protein product is CASSVSGSGLNTIYF.

The chain is built from TRBV29-1 and TRBJ1-3; maybe TRBD1 (6 bases). V lost 4 bases to trimming and J lost 4 bases, with 17 bases between them. The CDR3 spans 15 residues. The germline CDR1 and CDR2 sequences are SQVTM and ANQGSEA. CDR3 residues: CSVVGNRELGNTIYF. In DNA form, the CDR3 reads TGCAGCGTTGTAGGGAACAGGGAACTCGGAAACACCATATATTTT.

V and J are TRBV30 and TRBJ1-4, with D uncertain. V lost 3 bases to trimming and J lost 7 bases, with 3 bases between them. Germline V gene sequence: CDR1 GTSNPN, CDR2 SVGIG (reference sequence). The CDR3 has 10 residues. CDR3 sequence reads: CAWSGEKLFF. CDR3 nucleotide sequence: TGTGCCTGGAGCGGTGAAAAACTGTTTTTT.

V usage is TRBV19 and J usage is TRBJ1-1, with 8 bases identical to TRBD1. Trimming took 7 bases from V and 5 from J; bases not matched to a gene: 9. From germline, CDR1 is LNHDA and CDR2 SQIVND (reference sequence). The CDR3 has 14 amino acids. CDR3 nucleotide sequence: TGTGCCAGTACAACGGTAACAGGGGGAACTGAAGCTTTCTTT. Its protein product is CASTTVTGGTEAFF.

V gene TRBV6-5 combines with J gene TRBJ2-7; D gene uncertain. Trimming took 6 bases from V and 6 from J, leaving 15 bases between them. CDR1 MNHEY and CDR2 SVGAGI come from the germline V gene. CDR3 length: 13 amino acids. CDR3 nucleotides: TGTGCCAGCAGCCTGTTTAAGAGGTCCGAGCAGTACTTC. It encodes CASSLFKRSEQYF.

The chain couples TRBV27 to TRBJ1-5, with a possible D match to TRBD1 (5 bases). This CDR3 has 17 residues. V shed 5 bases and J shed 2 bases, with 19 bases lying between them. Germline values: CDR1 MNHEY, CDR2 SMNVEV (reference sequence). CDR3 protein: CASSTAGGRRGNQPQHF. As DNA, the CDR3 is TGTGCCAGCAGTACCGCTGGGGGTAGGAGGGGCAATCAGCCCCAGCATTTT.

This clone was picked up one time. V is TRBV28 and J is TRBJ2-3; D gene unclear. Trimming left V 2 bases short and J 6 bases short, with 6 bases between. The CDR3 covers 12 residues. CDR1 is MDHEN and CDR2 is SYDVKM in the germline V gene. The CDR3 DNA reads TGTGCCAGCAGTTTAGGTCGGGATACGCAGTATTTT. This codes for CASSLGRDTQYF.

V and J are TRBV27 and TRBJ2-3, with a weak D call TRBD2 (5 bases). This CDR3 is 17 amino acids long. Looked up from germline, CDR1 is MNHEY and CDR2 is SMNVEV (reference sequence). Trimming removed 6 bases from V and 0 bases from J, with 19 bases in between. CDR3 amino acids: CASSWATGSESTDTQYF. DNA of the CDR3: TGTGCCAGCAGCTGGGCTACGGGATCAGAGAGCACAGATACGCAGTATTTT.

This clone has only one observation. CDR3 in amino acids: CASSTGTGDGYTF. The DNA of the CDR3 is TGCGCCAGCAGCACCGGGACAGGGGATGGCTACACCTTC. The chain couples TRBV5-1 to TRBJ1-2; 10 nucleotides match TRBD1. The germline V gene has CDR1 SGHRS and CDR2 YFSETQ. Losses at the gene ends were 4 bases for V and 6 bases for J; bases not matched to a gene: 3. This CDR3 spans 13 amino acids.

The CDR3 DNA follows: TGTGCCAGCAGCTACGAGGGCAATCAGCCCCAGCATTTT. Translation gives CASSYEGNQPQHF. V gene TRBV9 combines with J gene TRBJ1-5; D is unclear. The CDR3 runs to 13 residues. V lost 4 bases and J lost 2, with 7 bases in between. Germline V gene sequence: CDR1 SGDLS, CDR2 YYNGEE.

To note about this clone: The junction differs from germline at one of its ends, possibly a read error. V gene TRBV7-7 combines with J gene TRBJ2-1; 14 bases are shared with TRBD2. The CDR3 extends over 16 amino acids. Per the germline V gene, CDR1 is SSHAT and CDR2 is FNYEAQ (reference sequence). The CDR3 is CASSLTGTSGGPVQFF. For the CDR3, the DNA is TGTGCTAGCAGCCTTACCGGGACTAGCGGGGGCCCCGTGCAGTTCTTC.

V and J are TRBV5-1 and TRBJ1-6; TRBD1 aligns across 7 bases. Germline V lookup: CDR1 SGHRS, CDR2 YFSETQ. V lost 3 bases to trimming and J lost 9 bases; unmatched junction nucleotides: 18. The CDR3 is made up of 18 amino acids. The CDR3 region is CASSSTGTATLLSSPLHF. The CDR3 DNA reads as TGCGCCAGCAGCTCGACCGGGACAGCTACCTTACTTAGTTCACCCCTCCACTTT.

The gene calls are TRBV4-1 and TRBJ2-6; possibly TRBD1 for D (6 bases). The germline V gene encodes CDR1 MGHRA and CDR2 YSYEKL. CDR3 size: 17 residues. V was shortened by 0 bases and J by 2 bases, with 11 bases between the two germline ends. CDR3 coding DNA: TGCGCCAGCAGCCAAGATTTCCCAGGGGCTGGGGCCAACGTCCTGACTTTC. Translating gives CASSQDFPGAGANVLTF.

This chain uses TRBV7-9 with TRBJ2-5; D possibly corresponds to TRBD2 (5 bases). The CDR3 spans 15 residues. Trimming cost V 2 bases and J 2 bases, with 12 bases left between them. CDR1 SEHNR and CDR2 FQNEAQ come from the germline V gene (reference sequence). For the CDR3, the DNA is TGTGCCAGCAGCTTATTAGCGACCGATCAAGAGACCCAGTACTTC. Residues: CASSLLATDQETQYF.

This chain connects TRBV28 to TRBJ2-1, with 12 bases identical to TRBD2. The CDR3 totals 14 residues. Trimming removed 5 bases from V and 9 bases from J; junction bases left unmatched: 5. From germline, CDR1 is MDHEN and CDR2 SYDVKM. The CDR3 protein is CASSPRTSGTEQFF. DNA of the CDR3: TGTGCCAGCAGTCCCCGGACTAGCGGGACTGAGCAGTTCTTC.

The chain links TRBV6-1 to TRBJ1-6; D may be TRBD1 (5 bases). V lost 3 bases and J 5 bases, leaving 5 bases between the germline ends. Germline V lookup: CDR1 MNHNS, CDR2 SASEGT. The CDR3 consists of 13 residues. CDR3 nucleotides: TGTGCCAGCAGTGACAGGGATAATTCACCCCTCCACTTT. It yields the protein CASSDRDNSPLHF.

The chain has TRBV7-2 and TRBJ2-1, with TRBD2 identical over 9 bases. The CDR3 is 16 residues long. V trimming: 1 base; J trimming: 6 bases; junction bases outside the gene matches: 7. Germline V gene data show CDR1 as SGHTA and CDR2 as FQGNSA. CDR3 protein: CASSLVAGGGVNEQFF. CDR3 DNA sequence: TGTGCCAGCAGCTTAGTCGCTGGCGGGGGGGTCAATGAGCAGTTCTTC. Together with reference TRBV7-2 and TRBJ2-1, the CDR3 gives the full variable domain: GAGVSQSPSNKVTEKGKDVELRCDPISGHTALYWYRQSLGQGLEFLIYFQGNSAPDKSGLPSDRFSAERTGGSVSTLTIQRTQQEDSAVYLCASSLVAGGGVNEQFFGPGTRLTVL.

This chain uses TRBV7-2 with TRBJ2-5, with no clear D. The CDR3 loop spans 15 amino acids. Trimming stripped 5 bases from V and 0 bases from J, with 13 bases between. The germline gives CDR1 SGHTA, CDR2 FQGNSA. CDR3 nucleotide sequence: TGTGCCAGCAGCCCCAGATTAACGTACCAAGAGACCCAGTACTTC. Residues: CASSPRLTYQETQYF.

CDR3 in DNA: TGTGCCAGCAGGGGGCAGAGCACTGAAGCTTTCTTT. Translating it yields CASRGQSTEAFF. The chain recombines TRBV28 with TRBJ1-1, with a weak D call TRBD1 (5 bases). CDR3 length: 12 amino acids. V was pared by 6 bases and J by 4 bases, with 9 bases between. Germline V gene sequence: CDR1 MDHEN, CDR2 SYDVKM.

The gene calls are TRBV18 and TRBJ1-2, with D perhaps matching TRBD1 (6 bases). Trimming pared 3 bases from V and 5 bases from J, leaving 7 bases between. Per the germline V gene, CDR1 is KGHSH and CDR2 is LQKENI. The CDR3 loop spans 12 amino acids. The CDR3 sequence: CASSPTGYGYTF. DNA of the CDR3: TGTGCCAGCTCACCCACAGGGTATGGCTACACCTTC.

Details on this clone: In the same sample, other DNA sequences code for this CDR3. CDR3 sequence reads: CATSRDRGTGELFF. The CDR3 region has the DNA TGTGCCACCAGCAGAGATCGGGGGACCGGGGAGCTGTTTTTT. This chain joins TRBV15 and TRBJ2-2, with D possibly TRBD2 on 6 matching bases. The germline V and J ends were trimmed by 0 bases and 5 bases, with 7 bases remaining between them. This CDR3 is built from 14 residues. Germline V gene sequence: CDR1 LNHNV, CDR2 YYDKDF (reference sequence).

This clone came up a few times. This chain uses TRBV6-2 or TRBV6-3 with TRBJ2-5, with TRBD1 identical over 9 bases. J gave up 1 base and V 6 bases, and 3 bases lay outside the gene matches. Germline V gene sequence: CDR1 MNHEY, CDR2 SVGEGT. This CDR3 has 14 residues. The CDR3 nucleotides read TGTGCCAGCAGCGGACAGGGGATCCAAGAGACCCAGTACTTC. Translation gives CASSGQGIQETQYF.

The chain carries TRBV5-4 and TRBJ2-7; D may be TRBD2 (7 bases). The CDR3 totals 15 residues. CDR1 SGHNT and CDR2 YYREEE come from the germline V gene (reference sequence). V lost 4 bases to trimming and J lost 2 bases, with 16 bases between them. CDR3 protein: CASSPGGRNTYEQYF. CDR3 nucleotide sequence: TGTGCCAGCAGCCCGGGGGGCAGGAACACCTACGAGCAGTACTTC.

This sequence joins TRBV3-1 (or the pseudogene TRBV3-2) and TRBJ1-2; weak D call: TRBD1 (6 bases). The germline V and J ends were trimmed by 2 bases and 4 bases, with 32 bases remaining between them. This CDR3 is built from 21 residues. CDR1 and CDR2 from the germline V gene are LGHDT and YNNKEL (reference sequence). The CDR3 here is CASSQYPPQRPRDRILYGYTF. In DNA, the CDR3 is TGTGCCAGCAGCCAATACCCCCCTCAGCGGCCCCGCGACAGGATCCTCTATGGCTACACCTTC.

The chain is built from TRBV4-2 and TRBJ2-1, with 10 bases fitting TRBD1. The V and J ends lost 4 bases and 5 bases, in that order; junction bases with no gene match: 5. The CDR3 loop spans 15 amino acids. Germline V gene data show CDR1 as LGHNA and CDR2 as YNFKEQ. Here the CDR3 DNA reads TGTGCCAGCAGCCGAACCGGGACAGGGGACAATGAGCAGTTCTTC. This encodes CASSRTGTGDNEQFF.